The source of this TCR beta chain is a study of T-cell memory formation after mild COVID-19. TCRdb analysed the 5' RACE reads with MiXCR anew, one entry per CDR3 protein. The sample contains 350,000 or so distinct CDR3 sequences, 20% to 25% of which appear only once. This clonotype was picked up a small number of times. The ends were cut back, 4 bases at V and 4 bases at J, with 11 bases in the middle. CDR1 SGHRS and CDR2 YFSETQ come from the germline V gene. The CDR3 runs 13 residues. This chain joins TRBV5-1 and TRBJ2-5, with D possibly being TRBD1 or TRBD2 (5 bases each). The sequenced sample consisted of PBMCs or a T cell subset sorted from them (not recorded which). The TCR originated in a man younger than 35 who had mild COVID-19 (a few samples of this study predate the infection). Cell type and time point are not known. CDR3 loop: CASSRDHLETQYF. CDR3 bases: TGCGCCAGCAGCCGGGACCACCTAGAGACCCAGTACTTC.